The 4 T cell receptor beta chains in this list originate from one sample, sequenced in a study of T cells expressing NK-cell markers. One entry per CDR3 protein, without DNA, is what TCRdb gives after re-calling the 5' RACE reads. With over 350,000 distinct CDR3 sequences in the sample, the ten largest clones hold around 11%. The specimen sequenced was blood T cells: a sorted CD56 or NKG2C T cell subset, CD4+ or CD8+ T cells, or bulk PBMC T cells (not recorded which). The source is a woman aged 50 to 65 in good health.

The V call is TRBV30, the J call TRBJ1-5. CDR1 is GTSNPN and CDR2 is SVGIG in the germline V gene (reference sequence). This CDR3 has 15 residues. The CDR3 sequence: CAWSGLGHSNQPQHF.

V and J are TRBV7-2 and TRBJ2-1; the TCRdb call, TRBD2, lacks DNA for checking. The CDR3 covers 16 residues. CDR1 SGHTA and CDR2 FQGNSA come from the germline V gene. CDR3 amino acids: CASSFPRNGMDNEQFF.

The CDR3 protein is CASSQSPGTGRGDEQFF. This rearrangement joins TRBV4-1 to TRBJ2-1; the TCRdb call, TRBD1, lacks DNA for checking. The CDR3 contains 17 residues. From germline, CDR1 is MGHRA and CDR2 YSYEKL.

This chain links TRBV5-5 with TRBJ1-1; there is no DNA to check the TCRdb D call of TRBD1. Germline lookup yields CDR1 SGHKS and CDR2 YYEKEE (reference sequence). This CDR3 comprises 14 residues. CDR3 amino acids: CASSSQGLSTEAFF.